Described below is a single T cell receptor (beta chain) sequence and its context. In the original analysis: Estimated nucleated cell counts came from reference gene primer amplification. Clones were sequenced by immunoSEQ multiplex PCR, and TCRdb holds only the in-frame ones, with some missing. V and J calls and clone size follow that table, whereas D and trimming were derived from the DNA. The repertoire includes 130,000 or so clones, about 86% of them detected once, and approximately 1.5% sits in the top ten. This sample is drawn from a study of blood T cell repertoires in COVID-19. Study at large: The United States, Italy and Spain were the sources of the acute and convalescent COVID-19 samples. T cells, B-cell-depleted T cells, or PBMCs provided the cDNA or gDNA that served as material.

The V gene's germline CDR1 is SGHNT and CDR2 YENEEA. This CDR3 is 16 amino acids long. V gave up 6 bases and J gave up 1 base, with 16 bases separating them. The origin of this receptor is an older woman with acute or convalescent COVID-19. V and J are TRBV11-3 and TRBJ2-1; D might be TRBD1 (6 bases). Source material: peripheral blood. The CDR3 region has the DNA TGTGCCAGCAGTAAAAGTCTCGGGACATCCTACAATGAGCAGTTCTTC. Translated, it gives CASSKSLGTSYNEQFF.